The clone carrying this T cell receptor beta chain occurred many times. The target antigen is unknown. The CDR3 runs 14 residues. The germline V and J ends were trimmed by 5 bases and 5 bases, with 14 bases remaining between them. Germline V gene lookup returns CDR1 MNHNS and CDR2 SASEGT. Extraction of PBMCs used roughly 9.3 ml of fresh peripheral blood. The data originate from a study of T cells in Graves' hyperthyroidism and ophthalmopathy. Study information: Once the initial diagnosis was made, peripheral blood was obtained before any treatment.

Researchers took RNA transcripts and amplified the TCR beta CDR3 regions from them. In the first-round RT-PCR of the TCR CDR3, the HTBI primer set was used. TCRdb independently ran MiXCR on the multiplex PCR reads; one entry per CDR3 protein. The table records 350,000 to 400,000 distinct CDR3 sequences, 14% to 15% of them present only once. Study conclusions and caveats: Researchers found most expanded thyroid clonotypes above 0.001 in blood as well.

V and J are TRBV6-1 and TRBJ2-3; D may be TRBD1 or TRBD2 (5 bases each). This clonotype was obtained from a woman aged 25 to 39 with Graves' hyperthyroidism. The sequenced material came from blood. CDR3 region: CASSPQGPGDTQYF. The CDR3 DNA reads as TGTGCCAGCAGTCCTCAGGGACCAGGAGATACGCAGTATTTT.